This TCR beta chain is from a study of CD8 T cells in ankylosing spondylitis. Overall study results and limits: Disease-linked clones bore a CD8+ phenotype and were relatively rare in peripheral blood. What seemed typical of ankylosing spondylitis blood was a TCR beta motif built from fewer than ten highly homologous variants.

This clonotype was recorded at least ten times. Antigen unknown. This CDR3 region has 12 residues. Trimming left V 1 base short and J 7 bases short, with 4 bases between. Germline loops: CDR1 LNHNV, CDR2 YYDKDF (reference sequence). As the method for making TCR beta libraries, quantitative 5'-RACE with molecular barcodes was used. Via MiXCR, TCRdb re-called the 5' RACE reads, giving one row per CDR3 protein. In the table there are 300,000 to 350,000 distinct CDR3 sequences, roughly 14% of which are singletons. The gene calls are TRBV15 and TRBJ2-2; no reliable D call. Sequenced sample: blood, either unsorted or a sorted T cell fraction (not recorded which). This clonotype originated in a male donor with ankylosing spondylitis or in good health (not recorded which). The CDR3: CATSRVGGELFF. CDR3 in DNA: TGTGCCACCAGCAGAGTGGGCGGGGAGCTGTTTTTT.